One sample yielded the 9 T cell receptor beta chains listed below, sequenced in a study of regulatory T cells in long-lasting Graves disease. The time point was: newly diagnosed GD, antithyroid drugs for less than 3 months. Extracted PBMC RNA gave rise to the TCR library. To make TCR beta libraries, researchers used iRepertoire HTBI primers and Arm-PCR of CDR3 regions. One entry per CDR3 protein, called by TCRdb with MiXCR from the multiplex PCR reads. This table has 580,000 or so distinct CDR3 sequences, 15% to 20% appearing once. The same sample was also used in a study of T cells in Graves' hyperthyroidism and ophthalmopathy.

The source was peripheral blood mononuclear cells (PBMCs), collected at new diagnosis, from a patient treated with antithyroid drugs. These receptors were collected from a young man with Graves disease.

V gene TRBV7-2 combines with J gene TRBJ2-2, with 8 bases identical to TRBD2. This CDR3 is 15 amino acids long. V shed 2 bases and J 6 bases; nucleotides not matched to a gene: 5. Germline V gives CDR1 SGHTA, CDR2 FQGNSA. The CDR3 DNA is TGTGCCAGCAGCTTACGGGAGGGCCTCGCCGGGGAGCTGTTTTTT. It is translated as CASSLREGLAGELFF.

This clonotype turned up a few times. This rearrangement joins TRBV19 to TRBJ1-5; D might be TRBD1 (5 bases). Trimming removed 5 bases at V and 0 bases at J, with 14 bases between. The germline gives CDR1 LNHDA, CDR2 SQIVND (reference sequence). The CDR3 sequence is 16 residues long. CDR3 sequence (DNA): TGTGCCAGTAGTCAGGGACGCACTTATAGCAATCAGCCCCAGCATTTT. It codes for CASSQGRTYSNQPQHF.

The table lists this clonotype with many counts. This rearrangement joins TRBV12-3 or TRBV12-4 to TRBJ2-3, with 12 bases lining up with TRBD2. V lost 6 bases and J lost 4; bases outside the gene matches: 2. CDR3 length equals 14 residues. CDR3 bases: TGTGCCAGCAGACTAGCGGGAGGTGCAGATACGCAGTATTTT. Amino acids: CASRLAGGADTQYF.

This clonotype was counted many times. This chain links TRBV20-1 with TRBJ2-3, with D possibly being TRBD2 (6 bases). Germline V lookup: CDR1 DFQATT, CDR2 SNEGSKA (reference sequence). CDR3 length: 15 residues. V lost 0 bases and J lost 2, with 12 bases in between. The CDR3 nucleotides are TGCAGTGCTAGAGATTTAGCGGCGACCACAGATACGCAGTATTTT. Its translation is CSARDLAATTDTQYF.

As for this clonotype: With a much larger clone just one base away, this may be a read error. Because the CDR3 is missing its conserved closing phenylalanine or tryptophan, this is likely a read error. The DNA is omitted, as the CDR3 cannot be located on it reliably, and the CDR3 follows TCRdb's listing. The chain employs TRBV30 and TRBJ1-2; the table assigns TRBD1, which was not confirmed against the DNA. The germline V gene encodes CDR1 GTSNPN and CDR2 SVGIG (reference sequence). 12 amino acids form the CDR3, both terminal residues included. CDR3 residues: CAWCKGHGGCTL.

The CDR3 sequence: CASSVVAGRYTGELFF. CDR3 DNA: TGTGCCAGCAGCGTAGTGGCGGGAAGGTACACCGGGGAGCTGTTTTTT. The genes are TRBV9 and TRBJ2-2; possible D gene TRBD2, 6 bases. The germline gives CDR1 SGDLS, CDR2 YYNGEE. The CDR3 has 16 amino acids. The V end was cut by 0 bases, the J end by 3 bases, with 12 bases between.

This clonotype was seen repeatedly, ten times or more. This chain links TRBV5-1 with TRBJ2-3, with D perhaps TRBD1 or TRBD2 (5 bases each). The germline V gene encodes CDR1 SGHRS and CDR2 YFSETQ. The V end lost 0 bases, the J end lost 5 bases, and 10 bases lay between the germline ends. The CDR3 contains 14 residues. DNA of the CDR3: TGCGCCAGCAGCTTGGAGGGGAGTTTAGATACGCAGTATTTT. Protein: CASSLEGSLDTQYF.

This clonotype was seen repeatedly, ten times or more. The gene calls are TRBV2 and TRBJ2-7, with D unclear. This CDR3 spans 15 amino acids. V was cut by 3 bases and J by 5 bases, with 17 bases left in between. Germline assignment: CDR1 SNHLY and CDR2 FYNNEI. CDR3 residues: CASSDADGFTHEQYF. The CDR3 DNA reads TGTGCCAGCAGTGACGCCGACGGGTTCACCCACGAGCAGTACTTC.

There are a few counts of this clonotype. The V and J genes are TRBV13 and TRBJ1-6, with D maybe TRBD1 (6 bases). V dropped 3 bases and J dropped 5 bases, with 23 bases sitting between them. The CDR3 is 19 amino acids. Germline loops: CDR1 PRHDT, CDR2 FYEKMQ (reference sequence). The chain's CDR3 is CASSFQMSGRGGNNSPLHF. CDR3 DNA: TGTGCCAGCAGCTTTCAAATGAGTGGCAGGGGCGGGAATAATTCACCCCTCCACTTT.